This passage covers 27 T cell receptor beta chains from one sample sequenced in a study of blood T cell repertoires in COVID-19. Generated by immunoSEQ multiplex PCR, the TCRdb table keeps only in-frame clones and is missing some. The sample carries 250,000 to 350,000 clones, approximately 84% recorded once. Sequencing was carried out using PBMCs or T cells enriched from blood (not recorded which). These receptor sequences come from a woman younger than 35 who had recovered from COVID-19.

This chain links TRBV19 with TRBJ1-1; D is unclear. This CDR3 has 15 residues. V was shortened by 5 bases and J by 0 bases, with 13 bases between the two germline ends. Germline CDR1 and CDR2: LNHDA and SQIVND (reference sequence). CDR3 nucleotide sequence: TGTGCCAGTAGTGTTCAAGTGGCCCTGAACACTGAAGCTTTCTTT. This codes for CASSVQVALNTEAFF. The full variable domain, its missing parts supplied by reference TRBV19 and TRBJ1-1, is DGGITQSPKYLFRKEGQNVTLSCEQNLNHDAMYWYRQDPGQGLRLIYYSQIVNDFQKGDIAEGYSVSREKKESFPLTVTSAQKNPTAFYLCASSVQVALNTEAFFGQGTRLTVV.

The genes are TRBV6-5 and TRBJ2-1; 7 bases fit TRBD2. This CDR3 has 14 residues. Germline V CDR1 and CDR2: MNHEY, SVGAGI. V shed 8 bases and J 8 bases; nucleotides not matched to a gene: 12. In DNA, the CDR3 is TGTGCCAGCTCTCACCGGGGGGACCTCGATGAGCAGTTCTTC. Translating gives CASSHRGDLDEQFF.

This clone was found once. The chain joins TRBV5-1 to TRBJ2-5, with 8 bases lining up with TRBD2. The CDR3 totals 16 residues. Germline V gives CDR1 SGHRS, CDR2 YFSETQ. V gave up 0 bases and J gave up 0 bases; unmatched junction bases: 4. CDR3: CASSLDRAGDQETQYF. In DNA form, the CDR3 reads TGCGCCAGCAGCTTGGATCGAGCGGGGGACCAAGAGACCCAGTACTTC.

This chain connects TRBV10-3 to TRBJ1-1; tentative D call: TRBD1 (5 bases). V lost 9 bases and J 0 bases, leaving 14 bases between the germline ends. The CDR3 extends over 14 amino acids. Germline-derived CDR1 and CDR2 are ENHRY and SYGVKD. The CDR3 reads CAITGNLMNTEAFF. The CDR3 DNA reads TGTGCCATTACAGGAAACCTCATGAACACTGAAGCTTTCTTT.

In DNA, the CDR3 is TGTGCCAGCAGCCCGTACGCCACCGTACTCTTCTACGAGCAGTACTTC. Translating it yields CASSPYATVLFYEQYF. The chain uses TRBV11-2 and TRBJ2-7, with D unclear. From germline, CDR1 is SGHAT and CDR2 FQNNGV. The CDR3 length is 16 residues. V lost 5 bases to trimming and J lost 3 bases, with 20 bases between them.

This clone showed up just once. The rearrangement links TRBV18 to TRBJ2-1; 9 bases match TRBD1. This CDR3 contains 12 residues. After removal of 5 bases from V and 12 bases from J, the junction contained 5 bases not matched to a gene. The germline V gene has CDR1 KGHSH and CDR2 LQKENI. The CDR3 DNA is TGTGCCAGCTCATCGGACAGGGGCCGGCAGTTCTTC. Protein product: CASSSDRGRQFF.

To note about this clone: The same CDR3 can be traced to other DNA sequences in this sample. The J gene is TRBJ1-1, the V gene TRBV5-1, with D tentatively TRBD1 (5 bases). Germline V gene sequence: CDR1 SGHRS, CDR2 YFSETQ. V lost 0 bases, J lost 3 bases, and 9 bases lay in between. The CDR3 has 14 amino acids. Here the CDR3 DNA reads TGCGCCAGCAGCTTGGACGGGGGGTACACTGAAGCTTTCTTT. It translates to CASSLDGGYTEAFF.

For the CDR3, the DNA is TGTGCCTGGAGTACCTCCCCGACAGGGCTGGCAGATACGCAGTATTTT. Amino acids: CAWSTSPTGLADTQYF. The chain employs TRBV30 and TRBJ2-3, with 7 bases that match TRBD1. The CDR3 sequence is 16 residues long. V shed 2 bases and J 4 bases; nucleotides not matched to a gene: 12. Germline values: CDR1 GTSNPN, CDR2 SVGIG (reference sequence).

The chain uses TRBV30 and TRBJ1-1; a weak D match, TRBD1 (6 bases). Per germline, CDR1 GTSNPN and CDR2 SVGIG (reference sequence). The CDR3 runs 14 residues. The V end was cut by 0 bases, the J end by 1 base, with 9 bases between. The CDR3 is CAWSVQGPNTEAFF. Written as DNA, the CDR3 is TGTGCCTGGAGTGTCCAGGGGCCGAACACTGAAGCTTTCTTT.

The chain links TRBV6-1 to TRBJ2-7; D uncertain. The CDR3 runs 12 residues. V lost 2 bases and J lost 4, with 6 bases in between. CDR1 and CDR2 (germline): MNHNS, SASEGT. Here the CDR3 reads CASSEWAYEQYF. CDR3 nucleotides: TGTGCCAGCAGTGAATGGGCATACGAGCAGTACTTC.

This chain uses TRBV7-8 with TRBJ1-4; D remains ambiguous. Germline-derived CDR1 and CDR2 are SGHVS and FQNEAQ. V lost 2 bases and J lost 8, with 15 bases in between. There are 15 residues in the CDR3. This chain's CDR3 is CASSLWRGRVEKLFF. CDR3 in DNA: TGTGCCAGCAGCTTATGGCGCGGTCGTGTAGAAAAACTGTTTTTT.

The chain employs TRBV2 and TRBJ2-3; 11 nucleotides line up with TRBD1. The CDR3 spans 16 residues. With V trimmed by 6 bases and J by 4 bases, 9 bases remained unmatched. Germline loops: CDR1 SNHLY, CDR2 FYNNEI. The CDR3 DNA follows: TGTGCCAGCAGGGGTTGGGACAGGGGGAACGCAGATACGCAGTATTTT. It translates to CASRGWDRGNADTQYF.

This chain connects TRBV9 to TRBJ2-1; D possibly corresponds to TRBD2 (5 bases). V lost 0 bases and J lost 4, with 11 bases in between. The germline gives CDR1 SGDLS, CDR2 YYNGEE. The CDR3 loop spans 15 amino acids. For the CDR3, the DNA is TGTGCCAGCAGCGTAGAGAGTAGCGAGTACAATGAGCAGTTCTTC. It encodes CASSVESSEYNEQFF.

The V call is TRBV9, the J call TRBJ2-3, with 7 bases identical to TRBD1. The CDR3 runs to 17 residues. CDR1 SGDLS and CDR2 YYNGEE come from the germline V gene. Trimming took 0 bases from V and 6 from J; bases not matched to a gene: 13. The CDR3 loop is CASSVGIGQVGEDTQYF. CDR3 DNA: TGTGCCAGCAGCGTAGGCATAGGACAGGTAGGGGAGGATACGCAGTATTTT.

For this clone: The same CDR3 can be traced to other DNA sequences in this sample. The rearrangement joins TRBV30 to TRBJ2-5; TRBD1 matches at 8 bases. Unmatched junction bases numbered 4, after V lost 2 bases and J lost 5 bases. The CDR3 runs 13 residues. From germline, CDR1 is GTSNPN and CDR2 SVGIG (reference sequence). The CDR3 reads CAWSSGGAETQYF. Here the CDR3 DNA reads TGTGCCTGGAGTTCAGGGGGCGCGGAGACCCAGTACTTC.

This chain connects TRBV14 to TRBJ1-3, with TRBD1 identical over 7 bases. Germline V gives CDR1 SGHDN, CDR2 FVKESK. V dropped 4 bases and J dropped 4; count of bases not matched to a gene: 7. The CDR3 has 15 amino acids. CDR3 nucleotides: TGTGCCAGCAGCCGTGGACAGGCCCGCGGAAACACCATATATTTT. Amino acids: CASSRGQARGNTIYF.

The CDR3 DNA reads TGTGCCAGCTCACTTTCGGCGGGGAGCACAGATACGCAGTATTTT. Its translation: CASSLSAGSTDTQYF. The chain recombines TRBV18 with TRBJ2-3, with D tentatively TRBD2 (6 bases). Trimming removed 4 bases at V and 0 bases at J, with 11 bases between. CDR1 KGHSH and CDR2 LQKENI come from the germline V gene. The CDR3 is 15 residues long. Full variable domain (rest looked up from reference TRBV18 and TRBJ2-3): NAGVMQNPRHLVRRRGQEARLRCSPMKGHSHVYWYRQLPEEGLKFMVYLQKENIIDESGMPKERFSAEFPKEGPSILRIQQVVRGDSAAYFCASSLSAGSTDTQYFGPGTRLTVL.

The chain couples TRBV2 to TRBJ2-1, with TRBD1 identical over 8 bases. Germline CDR1 is SNHLY and CDR2 is FYNNEI. V was pared by 4 bases and J by 6 bases, with 11 bases of the junction left unmatched. The length of the CDR3 is 16 residues. The CDR3 sequence is CASSGPGQAGGNEQFF. The CDR3 DNA sequence: TGTGCCAGCAGTGGGCCGGGACAGGCCGGGGGCAATGAGCAGTTCTTC.

This sequence joins TRBV30 and TRBJ2-3, with 7 bases fitting TRBD2. V lost 0 bases and J lost 0; bases outside the gene matches: 6. The germline V gene has CDR1 GTSNPN and CDR2 SVGIG (reference sequence). The CDR3 runs to 16 residues. The CDR3 protein is CAWSVGSSGSTDTQYF. In DNA form, the CDR3 reads TGTGCCTGGAGTGTGGGGTCTAGCGGAAGCACAGATACGCAGTATTTT.

The chain recombines TRBV5-4 with TRBJ2-1, with TRBD1 as a possible D gene (5 bases). Germline assignment: CDR1 SGHNT and CDR2 YYREEE (reference sequence). V was shortened by 3 bases and J by 0 bases, with 10 bases between the two germline ends. This CDR3 spans 15 amino acids. The DNA for the CDR3 is TGTGCCAGCAGCTCCGGACAAGTCTCCTACAATGAGCAGTTCTTC. Its translation: CASSSGQVSYNEQFF.

The chain recombines TRBV27 with TRBJ2-2, with TRBD2 matching over 10 bases. The V gene end was trimmed by 8 bases and the J gene end by 4 bases; junction bases not matched to a gene: 4. The CDR3 contains 14 residues. CDR1 and CDR2 from the germline V gene are MNHEY and SMNVEV (reference sequence). This CDR3 reads CASARLAGTGELFF. CDR3 nucleotide sequence: TGTGCCAGCGCTAGACTAGCGGGCACCGGGGAGCTGTTTTTT.

This chain joins TRBV2 and TRBJ1-6; D not resolved. Trimming left V 5 bases short and J 5 bases short, with 13 bases between. Per germline, CDR1 SNHLY and CDR2 FYNNEI. The CDR3 consists of 15 residues. Here the CDR3 DNA reads TGTGCCAGCAGTCGGGTCGGTAGGAATAATTCACCCCTCCACTTT. Amino acid sequence: CASSRVGRNNSPLHF.

The chain is built from TRBV6-5 and TRBJ1-4; 7 nucleotides match TRBD1. This CDR3 region has 14 residues. J gave up 4 bases and V 6 bases, and 5 bases lay outside the gene matches. Germline V lookup: CDR1 MNHEY, CDR2 SVGAGI. The CDR3 sequence: CASSWDRINEKLFF. CDR3 coding DNA: TGTGCCAGCAGCTGGGACAGAATTAATGAAAAACTGTTTTTT.

The chain combines TRBV19 with TRBJ1-2, with no clear D. The CDR3 sequence is 14 residues long. Germline lookup yields CDR1 LNHDA and CDR2 SQIVND (reference sequence). V lost 3 bases, J lost 7 bases, and 15 bases lay in between. The CDR3 spells CASSMSSGVAGYTF. The CDR3 DNA reads as TGTGCCAGTAGTATGAGCTCCGGGGTGGCTGGCTACACCTTC.

The chain employs TRBV7-9 and TRBJ1-1, with D perhaps matching TRBD1 (6 bases). Germline loops: CDR1 SEHNR, CDR2 FQNEAQ (reference sequence). Deletions cut 5 bases from V and 1 base from J, with 14 bases between. The CDR3 sequence is 15 residues long. The CDR3 DNA reads as TGTGCCAGCAGCCCTTCAGGGGTTACGAACACTGAAGCTTTCTTT. Its translation: CASSPSGVTNTEAFF.

The gene calls are TRBV4-2 and TRBJ1-3, with 8 bases matching TRBD1. The CDR3 contains 17 residues. Germline CDR1 and CDR2: LGHNA and YNFKEQ. Germline trimming cut 0 bases from V and 1 base from J; bases unmatched to any gene: 5. CDR3 in amino acids: CASSQDPGQGSGNTIYF. DNA for the CDR3: TGTGCCAGCAGCCAAGATCCTGGACAGGGATCTGGAAACACCATATATTTT.

The rearrangement links TRBV28 to TRBJ1-6; 7 nucleotides align to TRBD1. J lost 7 bases, V lost 5 bases, and 5 bases had no gene match. Germline CDR1 reads MDHEN; CDR2 reads SYDVKM. The CDR3 has 14 amino acids. As DNA, the CDR3 is TGTGCCAGCAGTCTTGGGACAGAGAATTCACCCCTCCACTTT. Amino acid sequence: CASSLGTENSPLHF.